These T cell receptor beta chains were read from a single sample in a study of blood T cell repertoires in COVID-19. Some clones are missing from TCRdb's copy, which holds only in-frame ones; the method was immunoSEQ multiplex PCR. The sample records 300,000 to 400,000 clones, 88% being singletons. The sequenced sample consisted of peripheral blood. The receptors here all came from a woman in her 70s with COVID-19, enrolled during active disease. Both conserved end residues are trimmed from each CDR3. The order of the fields is V gene, J gene, CDR3 protein.

>TRBV27|TRBJ1-6
ASSLAGVGPLH
>TRBV7-9|TRBJ2-7
ASSVRLENYEQY
>TRBV30|TRBJ2-3
AWSLRLAGDATLAQY
>TRBV7-2|TRBJ1-6
ASSWDRHSPLH
>TRBV6-5|TRBJ2-7
ASTPGGRDEQY
>TRBV10-1|TRBJ2-7
ASSESAGLFPYEQY
>TRBV12-5|TRBJ1-2
ASGLLDGNYGYT
>TRBV10-3|TRBJ2-7
AISGDTDRKPILTYEQY
>TRBV6-1|TRBJ2-1
ASSEPGLLRNEQF
>TRBV2|TRBJ1-1
ASSGHLNTEAF
>TRBV11-2|TRBJ2-2
ASSLRAGGFTGELF
>TRBV2|TRBJ1-1
ASRQTGGEGTEAF
>TRBV19|TRBJ1-2
ASTVYGAGGYT
>TRBV4-2|TRBJ1-4
ASSQVLGAGNEKLF
>TRBV6-5|TRBJ1-1
ASTRAVMNTEAF
>TRBV4-2|TRBJ1-6
ASRGGTDLRALH
>TRBV7-3|TRBJ2-3
ASSFGGLTDTQY
>TRBV3-1/TRBV3-2|TRBJ1-1
ASSQGEALATEAF
>TRBV7-2|TRBJ1-1
ASSLSGTGDTEAF
>TRBV30|TRBJ1-4
AWSVQLGPRGGKLF
>TRBV7-8|TRBJ1-6
ASSMGGGQSSYNSPLH
>TRBV7-9|TRBJ2-5
ASSLAGQGAVVFQETQY
>TRBV7-8|TRBJ1-1
ASSFNAGGTEAF
>TRBV11-2|TRBJ2-7
ASSLAGSYEQY
>TRBV14|TRBJ1-2
ASSQVPGYGYT
>TRBV7-9|TRBJ1-3
ASSSPGQGAGNTIY
>TRBV15|TRBJ1-5
ATSTPGQGLKQPQH
>TRBV29-1|TRBJ1-2
SVETGTGRT
>TRBV10-3|TRBJ1-1
AISDPKPTGFGAF
>TRBV3-1/TRBV3-2|TRBJ1-3
ASSLGQGSGNTIY
>TRBV7-6|TRBJ1-2
ASSLGQGLNYGYT
>TRBV5-8|TRBJ1-2
ASSLIYVSGYGYT
>TRBV3-1/TRBV3-2|TRBJ2-7
ASSGGLVGYEQY
>TRBV2|TRBJ2-1
ATRGGSHNEQF
>TRBV28|TRBJ1-3
ASSVPGTRGNTIY
>TRBV28|TRBJ1-6
ASDQGGHNSPLH